This TCR beta chain was identified in a study of vaccination and CD4 T cells after COVID-19 (dated by TCRdb to between 2021 and 2024). Looking at the study overall: SARS-CoV-2 positivity had been established in the convalescent patients by nasal swab PCR, and mild disease was recorded in roughly 10 of these patients and severe disease in one. Post-vaccine blood samples were taken a median of about 72 days after the second vaccine dose, with a range of about 13 to 241 days. The convalescent cohort comprised six males and four females, including two Hispanic individuals, seven Caucasians, two Asians and one multiracial person. Participants got two doses of the Pfizer-BioNTech BNT162b2 vaccine (n=8) or two doses of the Moderna mRNA-1273 vaccine (n=2). Post-COVID blood samples from convalescent patients were collected a median of roughly 100 days after diagnosis, with a range of roughly 35 to 180 days. The spike-specific CD4+ TCR repertoire was compared before and after mRNA vaccination in approximately 9 COVID-19 convalescent patients and a handful of infection-naive healthy vaccine recipients. Overall study results and their limits: Although the median number of SARS-CoV-2-reactive clonotypes went up from approximately 20 after infection to 30 to 45 after vaccination, the increase was not significant. In convalescent patients, nearly all vaccine-specific clones (304 of 307) were found to be mono-reactive for SARS-CoV-2 spike rather than cross-reactive with common cold coronaviruses. Among the post-vaccine SARS-CoV-2-reactive clones in convalescent patients, a median 86.3% showed up only after vaccination, which suggests vaccine-specific priming. The study included relatively few convalescent patients and did not analyze early timepoints after natural infection.

The convalescent patients' positive SARS-CoV-2 PCR tests fell between March and December 2020, which was before the Alpha, Beta and Delta variants emerged in the United States. PBMCs were separated from whole blood using Ficoll-Paque Plus gradient centrifugation and then either used fresh or cryopreserved at -140C. The germline ends are 11 bases apart after V is trimmed by 0 bases and J by 0 bases. The CDR3 sequence holds 16 residues, the cysteine and phenylalanine included. The retained sequence is limited to the CDR3, 48 bases, with the frame set at the first base. CDR1 SGHRS and CDR2 YFSETQ are derived from the germline V gene. Receptor amplification or capture employed PCR. The instrument was an Illumina iSeq 100. As for the authors' bioinformatics: Non-productive sequences were filtered out, and CDR3s that did not start with C, did not end with F or W, or were shorter than 7 amino acids were discarded. Using R version 3.6.1, CDR3 homology was evaluated through Levenshtein distances (stringdist) along with unrooted phylogenetic trees (ape). The public sequencing data were trimmed at Q25 with fastp and processed into clonotypes with MiXCR by TCRdb, which kept only in-frame beta chains. Duplicate CDR3 protein sequences are folded into a single record with the most common DNA and genes. The V and J calls were not made by the authors but by TCRdb's processing. The sample data list more than 20,000 distinct CDR3 sequences, and around 50% of these were observed just once. The ten largest account for approximately 0.99% of the sample.

In regard to this clonotype: Its antigen remains undetermined. No qualities accompany the bases; no much larger clone lies one base away.

The sequenced sample was CD4+ T cells from blood, obtained before SARS-CoV-2 vaccination. This chain is built from TRBV5-1 and TRBJ2-3; a confident D gene designation cannot be given. The sequence was obtained from a human donor who had recovered from COVID-19. The nucleotide sequence is given as TGCGCCAGCAGCTTGGAGTTAGGACCCAGCACAGATACGCAGTATTTT. Its protein is CASSLELGPSTDTQYF.